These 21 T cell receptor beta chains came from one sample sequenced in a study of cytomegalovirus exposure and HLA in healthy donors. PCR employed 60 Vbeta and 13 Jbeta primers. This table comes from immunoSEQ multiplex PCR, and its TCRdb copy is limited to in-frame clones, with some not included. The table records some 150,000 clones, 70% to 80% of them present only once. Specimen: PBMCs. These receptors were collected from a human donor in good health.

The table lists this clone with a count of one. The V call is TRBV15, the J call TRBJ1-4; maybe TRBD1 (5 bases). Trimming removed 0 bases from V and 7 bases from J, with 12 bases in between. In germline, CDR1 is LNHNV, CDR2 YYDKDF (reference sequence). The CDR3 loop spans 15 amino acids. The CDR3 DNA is TGTGCCACCAGCAGAGACTCTAGGGGTCGTGAAAAACTGTTTTTT. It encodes CATSRDSRGREKLFF.

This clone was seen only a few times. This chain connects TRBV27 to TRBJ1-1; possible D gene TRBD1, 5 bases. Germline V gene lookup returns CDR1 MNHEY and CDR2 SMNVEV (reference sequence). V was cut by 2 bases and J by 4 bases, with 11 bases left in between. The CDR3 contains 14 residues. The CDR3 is CASSLAGRITEAFF. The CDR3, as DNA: TGTGCCAGCAGTTTAGCAGGGAGGATCACTGAAGCTTTCTTT.

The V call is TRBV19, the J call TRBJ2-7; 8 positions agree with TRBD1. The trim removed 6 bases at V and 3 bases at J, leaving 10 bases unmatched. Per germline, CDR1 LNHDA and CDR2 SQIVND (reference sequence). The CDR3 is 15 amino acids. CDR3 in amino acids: CASSPDREADYEQYF. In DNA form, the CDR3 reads TGTGCCAGTAGCCCGGACAGGGAGGCGGACTACGAGCAGTACTTC. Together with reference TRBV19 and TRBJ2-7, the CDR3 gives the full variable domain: DGGITQSPKYLFRKEGQNVTLSCEQNLNHDAMYWYRQDPGQGLRLIYYSQIVNDFQKGDIAEGYSVSREKKESFPLTVTSAQKNPTAFYLCASSPDREADYEQYFGPGTRLTVT.

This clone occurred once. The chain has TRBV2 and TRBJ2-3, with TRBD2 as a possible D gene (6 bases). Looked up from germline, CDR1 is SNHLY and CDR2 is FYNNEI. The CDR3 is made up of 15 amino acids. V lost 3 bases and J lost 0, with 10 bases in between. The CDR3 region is CASSEDGGSTDTQYF. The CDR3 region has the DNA TGTGCCAGCAGTGAGGACGGGGGTAGCACAGATACGCAGTATTTT. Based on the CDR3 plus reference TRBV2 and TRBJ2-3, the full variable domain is EPEVTQTPSHQVTQMGQEVILRCVPISNHLYFYWYRQILGQKVEFLVSFYNNEISEKSEIFDDQFSVERPDGSNFTLKIRSTKLEDSAMYFCASSEDGGSTDTQYFGPGTRLTVL.

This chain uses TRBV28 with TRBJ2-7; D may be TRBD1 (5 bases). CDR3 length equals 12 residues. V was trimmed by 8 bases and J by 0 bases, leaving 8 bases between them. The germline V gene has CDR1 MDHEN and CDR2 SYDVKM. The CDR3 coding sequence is TGTGCCAGCTCAGACAGCTCCTACGAGCAGTACTTC. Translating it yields CASSDSSYEQYF.

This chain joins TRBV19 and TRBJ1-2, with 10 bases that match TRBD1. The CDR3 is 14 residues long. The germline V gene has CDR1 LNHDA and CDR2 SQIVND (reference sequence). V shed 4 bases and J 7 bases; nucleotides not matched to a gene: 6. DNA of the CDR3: TGTGCCAGTAGTAACGGACAGGGGGTCCTTGGCTACACCTTC. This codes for CASSNGQGVLGYTF.

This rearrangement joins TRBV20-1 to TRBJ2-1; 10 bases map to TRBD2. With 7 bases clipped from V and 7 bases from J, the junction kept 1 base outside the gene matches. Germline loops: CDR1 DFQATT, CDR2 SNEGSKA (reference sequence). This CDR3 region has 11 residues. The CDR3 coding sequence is TGCAGTGGGACTAGCGGAAATGAGCAGTTCTTC. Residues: CSGTSGNEQFF.

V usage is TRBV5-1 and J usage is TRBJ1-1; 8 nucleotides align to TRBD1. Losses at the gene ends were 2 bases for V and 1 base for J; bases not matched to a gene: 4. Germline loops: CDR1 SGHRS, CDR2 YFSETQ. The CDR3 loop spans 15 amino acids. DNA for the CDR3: TGCGCCAGCAGCTTTAATACAGGGGGGAACACTGAAGCTTTCTTT. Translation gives CASSFNTGGNTEAFF.

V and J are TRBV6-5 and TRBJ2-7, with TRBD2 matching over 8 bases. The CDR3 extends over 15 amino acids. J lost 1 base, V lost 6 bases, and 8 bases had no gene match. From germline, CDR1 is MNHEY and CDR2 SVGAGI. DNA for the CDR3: TGTGCCAGCAGCCTCGAGGCGGGGGGTTCCTACGAGCAGTACTTC. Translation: CASSLEAGGSYEQYF.

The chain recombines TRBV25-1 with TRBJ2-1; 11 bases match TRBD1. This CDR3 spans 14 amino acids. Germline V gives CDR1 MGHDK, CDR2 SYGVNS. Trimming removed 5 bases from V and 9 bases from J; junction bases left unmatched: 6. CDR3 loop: CASSPGQGVGEQFF. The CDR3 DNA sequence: TGTGCCAGCAGTCCGGGACAGGGGGTAGGTGAGCAGTTCTTC.

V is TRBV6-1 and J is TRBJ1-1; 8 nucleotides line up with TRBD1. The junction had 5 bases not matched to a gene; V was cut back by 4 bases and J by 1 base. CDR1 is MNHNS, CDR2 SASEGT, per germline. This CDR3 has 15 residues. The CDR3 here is CASSARTGPNTEAFF. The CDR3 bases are TGTGCCAGCAGTGCGCGGACAGGGCCGAACACTGAAGCTTTCTTT.

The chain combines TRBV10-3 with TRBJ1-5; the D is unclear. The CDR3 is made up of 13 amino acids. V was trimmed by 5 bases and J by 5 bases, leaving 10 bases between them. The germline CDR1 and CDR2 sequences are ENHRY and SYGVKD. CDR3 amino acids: CAISWRVDQPQHF. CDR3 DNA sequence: TGTGCCATCAGTTGGCGGGTCGATCAGCCCCAGCATTTT.

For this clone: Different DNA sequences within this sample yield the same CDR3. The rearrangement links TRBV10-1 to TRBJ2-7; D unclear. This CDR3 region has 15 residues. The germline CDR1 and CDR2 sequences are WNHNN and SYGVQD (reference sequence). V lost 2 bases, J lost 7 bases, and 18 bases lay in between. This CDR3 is CASSENLGSDYEQYF. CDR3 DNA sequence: TGCGCCAGCAGTGAGAATCTGGGCTCCGATTATGAGCAGTACTTC.

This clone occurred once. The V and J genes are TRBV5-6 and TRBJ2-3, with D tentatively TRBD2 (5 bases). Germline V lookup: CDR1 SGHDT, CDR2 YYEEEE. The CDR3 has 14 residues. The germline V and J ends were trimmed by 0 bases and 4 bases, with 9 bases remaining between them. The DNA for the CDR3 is TGTGCCAGCAGCTTGGATGGAGGAGCAGATACGCAGTATTTT. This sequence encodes CASSLDGGADTQYF.

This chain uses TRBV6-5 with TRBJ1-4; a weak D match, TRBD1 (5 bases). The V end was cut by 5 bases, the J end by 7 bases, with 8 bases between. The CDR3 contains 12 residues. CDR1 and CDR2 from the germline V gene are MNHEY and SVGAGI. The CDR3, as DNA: TGTGCCAGCAGTCCCGGGGGTGAAAAACTGTTTTTT. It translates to CASSPGGEKLFF.

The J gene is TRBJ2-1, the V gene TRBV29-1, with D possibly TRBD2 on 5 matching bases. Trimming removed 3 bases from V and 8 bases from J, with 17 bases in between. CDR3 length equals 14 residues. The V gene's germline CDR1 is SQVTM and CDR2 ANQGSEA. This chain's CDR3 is CSVEAGNTIDEQFF. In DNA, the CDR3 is TGCAGCGTTGAGGCGGGTAACACCATCGATGAGCAGTTCTTC.

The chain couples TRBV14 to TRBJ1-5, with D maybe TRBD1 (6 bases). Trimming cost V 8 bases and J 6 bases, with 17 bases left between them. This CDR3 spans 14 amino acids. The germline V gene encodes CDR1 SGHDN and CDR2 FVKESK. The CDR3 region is CASGRGGPRQPQHF. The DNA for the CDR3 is TGTGCCAGCGGTAGGGGGGGACCGCGTCAGCCCCAGCATTTT.

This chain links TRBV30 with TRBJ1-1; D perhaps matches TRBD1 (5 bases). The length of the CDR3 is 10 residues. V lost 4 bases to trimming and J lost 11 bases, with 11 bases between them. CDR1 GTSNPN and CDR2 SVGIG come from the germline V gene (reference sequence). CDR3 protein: CAWIRVGAFF. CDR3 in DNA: TGTGCCTGGATCAGGGTCGGCGCTTTCTTT.

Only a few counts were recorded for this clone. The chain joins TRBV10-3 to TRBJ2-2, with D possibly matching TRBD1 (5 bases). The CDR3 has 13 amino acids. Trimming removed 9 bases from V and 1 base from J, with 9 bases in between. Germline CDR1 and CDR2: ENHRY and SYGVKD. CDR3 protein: CAILQGNTGELFF. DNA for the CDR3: TGTGCCATTCTTCAGGGGAACACCGGGGAGCTGTTTTTT.

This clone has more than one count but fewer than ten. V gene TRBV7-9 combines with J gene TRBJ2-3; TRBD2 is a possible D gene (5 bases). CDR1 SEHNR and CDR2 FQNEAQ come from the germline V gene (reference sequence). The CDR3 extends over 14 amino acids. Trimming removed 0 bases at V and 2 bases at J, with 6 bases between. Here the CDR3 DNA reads TGTGCCAGCAGCTTAGCCGGGGACACAGATACGCAGTATTTT. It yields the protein CASSLAGDTDTQYF. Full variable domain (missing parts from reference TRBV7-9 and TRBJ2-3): DTGVSQNPRHKITKRGQNVTFRCDPISEHNRLYWYRQTLGQGPEFLTYFQNEAQLEKSRLLSDRFSAERPKGSFSTLEIQRTEQGDSAMYLCASSLAGDTDTQYFGPGTRLTVL.

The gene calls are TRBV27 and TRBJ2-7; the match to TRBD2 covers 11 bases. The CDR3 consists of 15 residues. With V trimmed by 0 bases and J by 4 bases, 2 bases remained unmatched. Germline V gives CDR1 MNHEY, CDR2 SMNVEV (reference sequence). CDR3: CASSLSGLAEYEQYF. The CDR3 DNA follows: TGTGCCAGCAGTTTATCGGGACTAGCGGAGTACGAGCAGTACTTC.